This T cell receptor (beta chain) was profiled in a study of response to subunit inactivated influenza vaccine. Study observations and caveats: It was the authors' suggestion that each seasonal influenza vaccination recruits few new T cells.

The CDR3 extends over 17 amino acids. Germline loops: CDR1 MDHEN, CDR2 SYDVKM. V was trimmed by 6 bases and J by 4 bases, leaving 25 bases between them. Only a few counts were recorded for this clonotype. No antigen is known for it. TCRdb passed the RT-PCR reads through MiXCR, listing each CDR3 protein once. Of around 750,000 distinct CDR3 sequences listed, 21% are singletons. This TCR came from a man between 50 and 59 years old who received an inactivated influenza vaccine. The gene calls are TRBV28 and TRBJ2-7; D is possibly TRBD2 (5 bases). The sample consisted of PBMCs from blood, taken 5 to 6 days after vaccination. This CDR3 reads CASRIYRGASFLYEQYF. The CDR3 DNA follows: TGTGCCAGCAGGATCTATCGGGGAGCTTCTTTCCTATACGAGCAGTACTTC.